These 29 T cell receptor beta chains originate from one sample sequenced in a study of T cells after yellow fever vaccination. TCRdb used MiXCR to reprocess the 5' RACE reads, holding one entry per CDR3 protein. The sample yields roughly 340,000 distinct CDR3 sequences, 8.5% to 9% seen once. Sequenced here: PBMCs, sampled on the day of the first yellow fever vaccination. These receptors were obtained from a young man who received the YFV17D yellow fever vaccine.

This clonotype was seen only a few times. This chain uses TRBV6-2 or TRBV6-3 with TRBJ2-5, with 8 nucleotides matching TRBD2. There are 15 residues in the CDR3. V shed 5 bases and J 7 bases; nucleotides not matched to a gene: 12. Germline V gene lookup returns CDR1 MNHEY and CDR2 SVGEGT. DNA for the CDR3: TGTGCCAGCAGTCCCACAGGACTAGCAGGCGGGACCCAGTACTTC. Amino acids: CASSPTGLAGGTQYF.

This rearrangement joins TRBV7-9 to TRBJ2-1, with 9 positions matching TRBD1. CDR3 length equals 16 residues. Trimming took 4 bases from V and 7 from J; bases not matched to a gene: 11. Germline V CDR1 and CDR2: SEHNR, FQNEAQ (reference sequence). CDR3 sequence (DNA): TGTGCCAGCAGCTGGTGGGGACAGGGAACGGAAAATGAGCAGTTCTTC. It encodes CASSWWGQGTENEQFF.

The CDR3 protein is CASSLRSGRGTQYF. In DNA form, the CDR3 reads TGCGCCAGCAGCTTGAGGTCCGGGAGGGGTACGCAGTATTTT. V usage is TRBV5-1 and J usage is TRBJ2-3, with 8 bases lining up with TRBD2. Germline values: CDR1 SGHRS, CDR2 YFSETQ. The CDR3 runs 14 residues. The ends lost 1 base at V and 8 bases at J; junction bases unmatched: 6.

This clonotype showed up just a few times. This chain connects TRBV13 to TRBJ2-4; maybe TRBD2 (7 bases). The germline V and J ends were trimmed by 0 bases and 8 bases, with 14 bases remaining between them. The CDR3 extends over 15 amino acids. Germline CDR1 PRHDT, CDR2 FYEKMQ (reference sequence). Here the CDR3 reads CASSLGGGRGDIQYF. The CDR3 DNA reads as TGTGCCAGCAGCTTAGGCGGGGGGCGCGGAGACATTCAGTACTTC.

In DNA, the CDR3 is TGTGCCAGGGGACTAGGGCCAGAGACCCAGTACTTC. It codes for CARGLGPETQYF. V is TRBV2 and J is TRBJ2-5; 8 nucleotides agree with TRBD2. Germline V lookup: CDR1 SNHLY, CDR2 FYNNEI. The CDR3 is made up of 12 amino acids. V trimming: 9 bases; J trimming: 4 bases; junction bases outside the gene matches: 4. Full variable domain (rest looked up from reference TRBV2 and TRBJ2-5): EPEVTQTPSHQVTQMGQEVILRCVPISNHLYFYWYRQILGQKVEFLVSFYNNEISEKSEIFDDQFSVERPDGSNFTLKIRSTKLEDSAMYFCARGLGPETQYFGPGTRLLVL.

This clonotype was counted only a few times. V usage is TRBV7-2 and J usage is TRBJ1-4, with D unresolved. This CDR3 is built from 15 residues. The germline V gene has CDR1 SGHTA and CDR2 FQGNSA. The V end was cut by 5 bases, the J end by 4 bases, with 14 bases between. The CDR3 nucleotides read TGTGCCAGCAGCACCGGACGTGGTATTAATGAAAAACTGTTTTTT. It yields the protein CASSTGRGINEKLFF.

The rearrangement joins TRBV18 to TRBJ1-2; a weak D match, TRBD1 (6 bases). CDR3 length equals 15 residues. V was clipped by 6 bases and J by 2 bases, with 16 bases between them. Germline V CDR1 and CDR2: KGHSH, LQKENI. CDR3 sequence reads: CASSQSGRGNYGYTF. In nucleotides, the CDR3 is TGTGCCAGCTCGCAATCCGGCAGGGGAAACTATGGCTACACCTTC.

The sample holds a few counts of this clonotype. The chain uses TRBV7-2 and TRBJ2-3; TRBD2 aligns across 9 bases. The CDR3 contains 15 residues. Germline V gene data show CDR1 as SGHTA and CDR2 as FQGNSA. The V and J ends lost 1 base and 5 bases, in that order; junction bases with no gene match: 4. The CDR3 loop reads CASSLGGGARDTQYF. DNA of the CDR3: TGTGCCAGCAGCTTAGGCGGGGGGGCAAGAGATACGCAGTATTTT.

There are many counts of this clonotype. The chain is built from TRBV12-3 or TRBV12-4 and TRBJ2-1, with 9 bases matching TRBD1. V trimming: 8 bases; J trimming: 5 bases; junction bases outside the gene matches: 16. The CDR3 is made up of 17 amino acids. This CDR3 is CASHLTTTGGAHNEQFF. The CDR3 bases are TGTGCCAGCCATCTCACTACAACAGGGGGCGCCCACAATGAGCAGTTCTTC.

Comments on this clonotype: A junction boundary mismatches the germline segment, possibly from a read error. This chain links TRBV12-3 or TRBV12-4 with TRBJ2-1; the D gene is possibly TRBD2 (6 bases). CDR3 size: 12 residues. The CDR3 protein is CASTPDYNEQFF. The CDR3 coding sequence is TGTGCCAGCACCCCGGACTACAATGAGCAGTTTTTC.

V gene TRBV11-2 combines with J gene TRBJ2-3, with D maybe TRBD1 (5 bases). The CDR3 covers 18 residues. V lost 1 base and J 1 base, leaving 18 bases between the germline ends. Germline CDR1 SGHAT, CDR2 FQNNGV. The CDR3 protein is CASSLGPPWRTRTDTQYF. The DNA for the CDR3 is TGTGCCAGCAGCTTAGGTCCCCCTTGGCGGACACGCACAGATACGCAGTATTTT. Full variable domain (outside the CDR3, taken from reference TRBV11-2 and TRBJ2-3): EAGVAQSPRYKIIEKRQSVAFWCNPISGHATLYWYQQILGQGPKLLIQFQNNGVVDDSQLPKDRFSAERLKGVDSTLKIQPAKLEDSAVYLCASSLGPPWRTRTDTQYFGPGTRLTVL.

In its sample, this clonotype was seen a few times. The chain links TRBV24-1 to TRBJ2-3; 10 bases align to TRBD1. V lost 10 bases, J lost 5 bases, and 5 bases stayed unmatched. This CDR3 is built from 13 residues. The germline V gene has CDR1 KGHDR and CDR2 SFDVKD. In DNA, the CDR3 is TGTGCCACTAAGACAGGGGGCGGAGATACGCAGTATTTT. This translates into CATKTGGGDTQYF.

V gene TRBV4-1 combines with J gene TRBJ2-5; 10 bases agree with TRBD1. The CDR3 extends over 18 amino acids. The ends lost 3 bases at V and 7 bases at J; junction bases unmatched: 17. The germline CDR1 and CDR2 sequences are MGHRA and YSYEKL. CDR3 sequence reads: CASSHDRGDRGRRGTQYF. For the CDR3, the DNA is TGCGCCAGCAGCCATGACCGTGGAGACAGGGGGCGGAGAGGGACCCAGTACTTC.

This clonotype was counted only a few times. The chain uses TRBV20-1 and TRBJ2-2, with D uncertain. Deletions cut 3 bases from V and 1 base from J, with 6 bases between. The CDR3 totals 13 residues. Germline V CDR1 and CDR2: DFQATT, SNEGSKA (reference sequence). Here the CDR3 reads CSASNKNTGELFF. The DNA of the CDR3 is TGCAGTGCTAGTAATAAGAACACCGGGGAGCTGTTTTTT.

The genes are TRBV6-1 and TRBJ2-6; the match to TRBD1 covers 12 bases. The V segment lost 5 bases and the J segment 4 bases; nucleotides outside the gene matches: 6. The CDR3 is 17 amino acids. Germline CDR1 MNHNS, CDR2 SASEGT. In DNA, the CDR3 is TGTGCCAGCAGTCGCGGGACAGGGGGCGTCGGGGCCAACGTCCTGACTTTC. As protein: CASSRGTGGVGANVLTF.

The rearrangement links TRBV30 to TRBJ1-1; no definite D call. From germline, CDR1 is GTSNPN and CDR2 SVGIG (reference sequence). V was trimmed by 5 bases and J by 1 base, leaving 11 bases between them. The CDR3 covers 13 residues. The CDR3 sequence: CAWVRAPNTEAFF. The CDR3 nucleotides are TGTGCCTGGGTGAGGGCACCGAACACTGAAGCTTTCTTT.

At least ten counts were recorded for this clonotype. The rearrangement uses TRBV4-2 and TRBJ2-1, with 12 nucleotides matching TRBD2. Germline CDR1 LGHNA, CDR2 YNFKEQ. With V trimmed by 1 base and J by 10 bases, 8 bases remained unmatched. The CDR3 covers 16 residues. The CDR3 DNA sequence: TGTGCCAGCAGCCAAGCCGGGACTAGCGGGTGGTTGGAGCAGTTCTTC. It translates to CASSQAGTSGWLEQFF.

This clonotype was counted between two and nine times. The V gene is TRBV18, the J gene TRBJ1-4, with no clear D. Trimming pared 1 base from V and 7 bases from J, leaving 4 bases between. Germline V gives CDR1 KGHSH, CDR2 LQKENI. CDR3 length equals 12 residues. CDR3 loop: CASSPLGEKLFF. CDR3 sequence (DNA): TGTGCCAGCTCACCACTTGGTGAAAAACTGTTTTTT.

This clonotype was seen a handful of times. The chain uses TRBV12-3 or TRBV12-4 and TRBJ1-6; D is uncertain. The V end was cut by 3 bases, the J end by 4 bases, with 4 bases between. The CDR3 length is 13 residues. The CDR3 region is CASSFRYNSPLHF. The CDR3 DNA reads as TGTGCCAGCAGTTTCCGGTATAATTCACCCCTCCACTTT.

The genes are TRBV7-2 and TRBJ1-6, with unresolved D. V was shortened by 0 bases and J by 8 bases, with 5 bases between the two germline ends. The CDR3 runs to 13 residues. In germline, CDR1 is SGHTA, CDR2 FQGNSA. CDR3 sequence: CASSLALDSPLHF. DNA for the CDR3: TGTGCCAGCAGCTTAGCGCTGGATTCACCCCTCCACTTT.

This clonotype was detected only a few times. V is TRBV11-1 and J is TRBJ2-4; D is undetermined. CDR3 length equals 19 residues. Germline lookup yields CDR1 SGHAT and CDR2 FQDESV (reference sequence). Trimming removed 8 bases at V and 1 base at J, with 27 bases between. The CDR3 sequence is CASSAWALGDGGAKNIQYF. Written as DNA, the CDR3 is TGTGCCAGCTCAGCTTGGGCCCTCGGTGACGGTGGGGCCAAAAACATTCAGTACTTC.

In its sample, this clonotype was seen many times. This rearrangement joins TRBV12-5 to TRBJ2-5; weak D call: TRBD2 (5 bases). This CDR3 is built from 15 residues. Looked up from germline, CDR1 is LGHNT and CDR2 is FRNRAP. The V end lost 2 bases, the J end lost 4 bases, and 14 bases lay between the germline ends. For the CDR3, the DNA is TGTGCTAGTGGTTTGTACCGAGGTGGAGGAGAGACCCAGTACTTC. This gives the protein CASGLYRGGGETQYF.

The sample holds many counts of this clonotype. The rearrangement joins TRBV12-3 or TRBV12-4 to TRBJ2-2; D uncertain. Trimming pared 6 bases from V and 7 bases from J, leaving 9 bases between. The CDR3 consists of 12 residues. The CDR3 sequence is CASRPLGGELFF. The CDR3 region has the DNA TGTGCCAGCAGGCCCCTGGGCGGGGAGCTGTTTTTT.

Only a few counts were recorded for this clonotype. The rearrangement joins TRBV4-1 to TRBJ2-1; D possibly corresponds to TRBD1 (6 bases). Trimming cost V 3 bases and J 2 bases, with 17 bases left between them. CDR3 length: 17 amino acids. Per the germline V gene, CDR1 is MGHRA and CDR2 is YSYEKL. CDR3: CASSQDSGDPTYNEQFF. Here the CDR3 DNA reads TGCGCCAGCAGCCAGGATTCAGGGGACCCCACCTACAATGAGCAGTTCTTC.

J is TRBJ2-7 and V is TRBV5-1; D is undetermined. Germline V lookup: CDR1 SGHRS, CDR2 YFSETQ. The CDR3 covers 10 residues. V was shortened by 4 bases and J by 3 bases, with 2 bases between the two germline ends. CDR3 protein: CASSVYEQYF. CDR3 coding DNA: TGCGCCAGCAGCGTCTACGAGCAGTACTTC.

This clonotype turned up a few times. This chain connects TRBV12-3 or TRBV12-4 to TRBJ1-1; TRBD1 matches 10 bases. The CDR3 sequence is 13 residues long. J lost 11 bases, V lost 7 bases, and 10 bases had no gene match. This CDR3 reads CASTQRTGGRAFF. CDR3 DNA sequence: TGTGCCAGCACCCAAAGGACAGGGGGTCGCGCTTTCTTT.

V is TRBV4-2 and J is TRBJ2-3; D is perhaps TRBD1 or TRBD2 (5 bases each). V was pared by 1 base and J by 3 bases, with 14 bases between. This CDR3 region has 16 residues. Per the germline V gene, CDR1 is LGHNA and CDR2 is YNFKEQ. CDR3 sequence: CASSQAQAEGTDTQYF. The CDR3 coding sequence is TGTGCCAGCAGCCAAGCACAGGCCGAGGGGACAGATACGCAGTATTTT.

This sequence joins TRBV20-1 and TRBJ2-2; 7 nucleotides align to TRBD1. The CDR3 runs to 15 residues. J gave up 1 base and V 2 bases, and 4 bases lay outside the gene matches. The germline CDR1 and CDR2 sequences are DFQATT and SNEGSKA (reference sequence). The CDR3 loop is CSARPGQQNTGELFF. For the CDR3, the DNA is TGCAGTGCTAGACCGGGACAGCAGAACACCGGGGAGCTGTTTTTT.

A few counts support this clonotype. This chain uses TRBV20-1 with TRBJ2-5, with TRBD2 matching 14 bases. The CDR3 spans 15 residues. CDR1 and CDR2 from the germline V gene are DFQATT and SNEGSKA (reference sequence). The V gene end was trimmed by 5 bases and the J gene end by 5 bases; junction bases not matched to a gene: 7. The CDR3: CSAGRLAGGLETQYF. The DNA for the CDR3 is TGCAGTGCTGGTAGACTAGCGGGGGGGCTTGAGACCCAGTACTTC.